The 32 T cell receptor beta chains below were found in one sample sequenced in a study of robustness of blood B and T cell sequencing. The template for TCR beta quantification was mRNA, not genomic DNA. cDNA was made with a 5' template-switch oligo adding a universal priming site. The template-switch oligo carried a 12-nucleotide random UMI tagging each cDNA molecule. TCRdb reanalysed the PCR reads using MiXCR and keeps one entry per CDR3 protein. In the table there are around 3,500 distinct CDR3 sequences, just over 55% of which are singletons. The sample was peripheral blood. These receptors came from a human donor in good health.

The rearrangement uses TRBV29-1 and TRBJ1-2, with a possible D match to TRBD1 (5 bases). Trimming stripped 3 bases from V and 8 bases from J, with 22 bases between. CDR1 is SQVTM, CDR2 ANQGSEA, per germline. CDR3 length: 15 amino acids. Here the CDR3 DNA reads TGCAGCGTTGATAGTGGGCAGGGCAGGGCGACAGGCTACACCTTC. It is translated as CSVDSGQGRATGYTF.

The genes are TRBV20-1 and TRBJ1-1; D possibly corresponds to TRBD1 (6 bases). This CDR3 region has 13 residues. V lost 1 base and J 5 bases, leaving 11 bases between the germline ends. Germline CDR1 is DFQATT and CDR2 is SNEGSKA (reference sequence). The CDR3 loop is CSARGGARTEAFF. CDR3 coding DNA: TGCAGTGCTAGAGGGGGGGCCAGGACTGAAGCTTTCTTT.

CDR3 coding DNA: TGCGCCAGCAGCTTGGAGTTCCTAAACACTGAAGCTTTCTTT. Its translation is CASSLEFLNTEAFF. The V and J genes are TRBV5-1 and TRBJ1-1; no definite D call. Germline CDR1 SGHRS, CDR2 YFSETQ. Trimming cost V 0 bases and J 2 bases, with 8 bases left between them. CDR3 length equals 14 residues.

The rearrangement uses TRBV20-1 and TRBJ2-3; 10 nucleotides match TRBD2. The germline CDR1 and CDR2 sequences are DFQATT and SNEGSKA (reference sequence). The CDR3 totals 16 residues. The V segment lost 2 bases and the J segment 6 bases; nucleotides outside the gene matches: 11. CDR3: CSARPTTSGGVDTQYF. The CDR3 coding sequence is TGCAGTGCTAGACCCACTACGAGCGGGGGGGTGGATACGCAGTATTTT.

This clonotype was seen more than once but under ten times. This sequence joins TRBV3-1 and TRBJ1-6; 7 bases are shared with TRBD1. The V gene end was trimmed by 4 bases and the J gene end by 8 bases; junction bases not matched to a gene: 5. The CDR3 sequence is 14 residues long. Germline V gives CDR1 LGHDT, CDR2 YNNKEL (reference sequence). CDR3 coding DNA: TGTGCCAGCAGCCGACAGGGAATCGATTCACCCCTCCACTTT. Translating gives CASSRQGIDSPLHF. The entire variable domain, with the rest obtained from reference TRBV3-1 and TRBJ1-6, is as follows: DTAVSQTPKYLVTQMGNDKSIKCEQNLGHDTMYWYKQDSKKFLKIMFSYNNKELIINETVPNRFSPKSPDKAHLNLHINSLELGDSAVYFCASSRQGIDSPLHFGNGTRLTVT.

This clonotype was picked up a small number of times. The J gene is TRBJ2-4, the V gene TRBV21-1; the table's TRBD2 call for D was not verified on the DNA. TRBV21-1 is flagged as a pseudogene. The CDR3 contains 17 residues. The CDR3 protein is CASSKGAGGLAKNIQYF. The CDR3 DNA reads as TGTGCCAGCAGCAAAGGGGCAGGAGGTCTAGCCAAAAACATTCAGTACTTC.

The chain employs TRBV10-3 and TRBJ2-7, with TRBD1 matching 9 bases. The CDR3 runs 14 residues. V was pared by 6 bases and J by 12 bases, with 15 bases of the junction left unmatched. The germline V gene has CDR1 ENHRY and CDR2 SYGVKD. The CDR3 region has the DNA TGTGCCATCAGGGGGACAGGGACGGTACACAGGCGGTACTTC. Translating it yields CAIRGTGTVHRRYF.

The chain combines TRBV5-1 with TRBJ2-6, with 8 bases matching TRBD2. With 3 bases clipped from V and 0 bases from J, the junction kept 2 bases outside the gene matches. CDR1 is SGHRS, CDR2 YFSETQ, per germline. The CDR3 covers 16 residues. The CDR3 bases are TGCGCCAGCAGCTGGGGGACTAGCTCTGGGGCCAACGTCCTGACTTTC. Its protein product is CASSWGTSSGANVLTF.

In its sample, this clonotype was seen a few times. The chain carries TRBV7-8 and TRBJ2-7; D unclear. V lost 4 bases, J lost 0 bases, and 10 bases lay in between. The germline V gene has CDR1 SGHVS and CDR2 FQNEAQ. The CDR3 sequence is 14 residues long. The CDR3 DNA is TGTGCCAGCAGCTCCCCCATGAGCTCCTACGAGCAGTACTTC. Amino acids: CASSSPMSSYEQYF.

This clonotype was seen a few times. The V gene is TRBV5-6, the J gene TRBJ2-1; 8 bases are a match to TRBD1. The germline CDR1 and CDR2 sequences are SGHDT and YYEEEE. Trimming removed 4 bases from V and 7 bases from J; junction bases left unmatched: 10. CDR3 length: 15 amino acids. DNA for the CDR3: TGTGCCAGCAGCACAAGGACAGGGTATGGGAATGAGCAGTTCTTC. Residues: CASSTRTGYGNEQFF.

The rearrangement links TRBV6-2 or TRBV6-3 to TRBJ2-3; a weak D match, TRBD2 (5 bases). The CDR3 loop spans 16 amino acids. In germline, CDR1 is MNHEY, CDR2 SVGEGT. Trimming shortened V by 2 bases and J by 7 bases, and 19 bases separated the two germline ends. The CDR3 loop is CASSYVRGRAENTQYF. CDR3 nucleotides: TGTGCCAGCAGTTACGTCCGGGGTAGGGCAGAAAATACGCAGTATTTT.

DNA of the CDR3: TGTGCCAGCCGAAGACGTTTCGTCAGTAACTATGGCTACACCTTC. It encodes CASRRRFVSNYGYTF. This chain links TRBV13 with TRBJ1-2; no clear D. The CDR3 is made up of 15 amino acids. Trimming left V 8 bases short and J 1 base short, with 17 bases between. Germline CDR1 reads PRHDT; CDR2 reads FYEKMQ (reference sequence).

The chain links TRBV20-1 to TRBJ2-7; 8 nucleotides match TRBD1. The germline V gene encodes CDR1 DFQATT and CDR2 SNEGSKA (reference sequence). Germline trimming cut 4 bases from V and 3 bases from J; bases unmatched to any gene: 2. There are 12 residues in the CDR3. CDR3 residues: CSANGQGYEQYF. The CDR3 DNA sequence: TGCAGTGCTAATGGACAGGGCTACGAGCAGTACTTC.

This chain uses TRBV7-9 with TRBJ1-4; TRBD1 aligns across 8 bases. V was clipped by 4 bases and J by 5 bases; unmatched bases: 9. Germline lookup yields CDR1 SEHNR and CDR2 FQNEAQ (reference sequence). The CDR3 spans 16 residues. Here the CDR3 DNA reads TGTGCCAGCAGCTCCGGACAGGGTCCGCCAAATGAAAAACTGTTTTTT. Its protein product is CASSSGQGPPNEKLFF. The full variable domain, its missing parts supplied by reference TRBV7-9 and TRBJ1-4, is DTGVSQNPRHKITKRGQNVTFRCDPISEHNRLYWYRQTLGQGPEFLTYFQNEAQLEKSRLLSDRFSAERPKGSFSTLEIQRTEQGDSAMYLCASSSGQGPPNEKLFFGSGTQLSVL.

The rearrangement uses TRBV6-4 and TRBJ2-1; tentatively, D is TRBD2 (7 bases). Per germline, CDR1 MRHNA and CDR2 SNTAGT. This CDR3 is 15 amino acids long. Trimming took 3 bases from V and 7 from J, leaving 16 bases between them. The CDR3 reads CASSDGWGGRNEQFF. The CDR3 coding sequence is TGTGCCAGCAGTGATGGGTGGGGGGGCCGGAATGAGCAGTTCTTC.

This clonotype was picked up a small number of times. V and J are TRBV4-1 and TRBJ2-7; D not resolved. Germline V gene data show CDR1 as MGHRA and CDR2 as YSYEKL. The CDR3 totals 11 residues. Trimming shortened V by 3 bases and J by 3 bases, and 3 bases separated the two germline ends. The CDR3 sequence is CASSHGYEQYF. Here the CDR3 DNA reads TGCGCCAGCAGCCACGGCTACGAGCAGTACTTC.

This clonotype was counted a single time. The V gene is TRBV20-1, the J gene TRBJ2-4; no reliable D call. The CDR3 has 11 residues. The germline V and J ends were trimmed by 7 bases and 5 bases, with 9 bases remaining between them. The V gene's germline CDR1 is DFQATT and CDR2 SNEGSKA (reference sequence). The CDR3 region has the DNA TGCAGTGTCCGGTCTGAAAACATTCAGTACTTC. It codes for CSVRSENIQYF.

In this sample, this clonotype turned up a few times. The V and J genes are TRBV5-6 and TRBJ2-1; weak D call: TRBD2 (7 bases). Trimming stripped 5 bases from V and 7 bases from J, with 22 bases between. CDR1 is SGHDT and CDR2 is YYEEEE in the germline V gene. This CDR3 has 16 residues. The CDR3 here is CASSSPWGGARNEQFF. In DNA, the CDR3 is TGTGCCAGCAGTTCCCCCTGGGGGGGGGCCAGGAATGAGCAGTTCTTC.

By frequency in the sample, this clonotype is large (0.1 to 1%). The chain uses TRBV29-1 and TRBJ1-6, with D perhaps matching TRBD1 (5 bases). Germline CDR1 reads SQVTM; CDR2 reads ANQGSEA. V was pared by 4 bases and J by 7 bases, with 17 bases between. There are 15 residues in the CDR3. DNA for the CDR3: TGCAGCGTTGCTCTTGGGGGGTCGAAAAATTCACCCCTCCACTTT. It specifies CSVALGGSKNSPLHF. Based on the CDR3 plus reference TRBV29-1 and TRBJ1-6, the full variable domain is SAVISQKPSRDICQRGTSLTIQCQVDSQVTMMFWYRQQPGQSLTLIATANQGSEATYESGFVIDKFPISRPNLTFSTLTVSNMSPEDSSIYLCSVALGGSKNSPLHFGNGTRLTVT.

This chain joins TRBV29-1 and TRBJ2-2; TRBD1 matches at 8 bases. The junction had 4 bases not matched to a gene; V was cut back by 7 bases and J by 0 bases. This CDR3 comprises 14 residues. CDR1 and CDR2 (germline): SQVTM, ANQGSEA. In DNA form, the CDR3 reads TGCAGCGGTTCAGGGGGCCCGAACACCGGGGAGCTGTTTTTT. It is translated as CSGSGGPNTGELFF.

The chain is built from TRBV27 and TRBJ2-7; D call uncertain. This CDR3 has 11 amino acids. Germline loops: CDR1 MNHEY, CDR2 SMNVEV (reference sequence). Between the trimmed V and J ends, which lost 3 bases and 5 bases, there was a span of 5 bases. CDR3 residues: CASSFLNEQYF. In nucleotides, the CDR3 is TGTGCCAGCAGTTTCTTGAACGAGCAGTACTTC.

This clonotype was picked up a small number of times. The chain is built from TRBV6-5 and TRBJ1-1; D is undetermined. The germline V and J ends were trimmed by 6 bases and 2 bases, with 16 bases remaining between them. Germline V CDR1 and CDR2: MNHEY, SVGAGI. CDR3 length equals 15 residues. CDR3 coding DNA: TGTGCCAGCAGGGACTCGGACGGGGTAAACACTGAAGCTTTCTTT. This sequence encodes CASRDSDGVNTEAFF.

The chain employs TRBV6-1 and TRBJ1-2, with unresolved D. Trimming shortened V by 2 bases and J by 4 bases, and 5 bases separated the two germline ends. The CDR3 is 12 amino acids. Germline CDR1 MNHNS, CDR2 SASEGT. The CDR3 loop reads CASSETSYGYTF. DNA for the CDR3: TGTGCCAGCAGTGAAACTTCCTATGGCTACACCTTC.

This clonotype was counted once. CDR3 loop: CASSLGNSGSSSTDTQYF. CDR3 bases: TGTGCCAGCAGCTTAGGCAATAGCGGCTCCTCTAGCACAGATACGCAGTATTTT. V and J are TRBV11-2 and TRBJ2-3; D possibly corresponds to TRBD2 (6 bases). Per germline, CDR1 SGHAT and CDR2 FQNNGV. Between the trimmed V and J ends, which lost 1 base and 0 bases, there was a span of 17 bases. The CDR3 spans 18 residues.

The sample holds a few counts of this clonotype. The chain couples TRBV7-9 to TRBJ2-7; weak D call: TRBD1 (5 bases). The length of the CDR3 is 14 residues. CDR1 and CDR2 (germline): SEHNR, FQNEAQ (reference sequence). Trimming left V 1 base short and J 1 base short, with 8 bases between. The DNA for the CDR3 is TGTGCCAGCAGCTTAGAAGGGGTTTCCTACGAGCAGTACTTC. The encoded protein is CASSLEGVSYEQYF.

The rearrangement joins TRBV25-1 to TRBJ1-2; D might be TRBD1 (5 bases). Germline V lookup: CDR1 MGHDK, CDR2 SYGVNS. The CDR3 extends over 13 amino acids. Trimming removed 2 bases at V and 5 bases at J, with 9 bases between. CDR3 protein: CASSEGGRYGYTF. For the CDR3, the DNA is TGTGCCAGCAGTGAAGGGGGACGATATGGCTACACCTTC.

V gene TRBV2 combines with J gene TRBJ1-1, with TRBD1 identical over 8 bases. The germline V gene has CDR1 SNHLY and CDR2 FYNNEI. V was clipped by 2 bases and J by 4 bases; unmatched bases: 6. The CDR3 covers 15 residues. In DNA, the CDR3 is TGTGCCAGCAGTGAATTCGGACAGGGAGTCACTGAAGCTTTCTTT. Residues: CASSEFGQGVTEAFF.

The V gene is TRBV15, the J gene TRBJ1-5, with 9 nucleotides matching TRBD1. CDR1 and CDR2 (germline): LNHNV, YYDKDF (reference sequence). J was trimmed by 4 bases and V by 0 bases; bases with no gene match: 10. The CDR3 totals 18 residues. This CDR3 is CATSREGLRGQGNQPQHF. CDR3 nucleotides: TGTGCCACCAGCAGAGAGGGGCTCAGGGGACAGGGAAATCAGCCCCAGCATTTT.

In its sample, this clonotype was seen a few times. The genes are TRBV28 and TRBJ1-5; D gene ambiguous. The CDR3 sequence is 16 residues long. Germline CDR1 MDHEN, CDR2 SYDVKM. Trimming cost V 8 bases and J 2 bases, with 19 bases left between them. Written as DNA, the CDR3 is TGTGCCAGCGGGAGGCGATCGACGAGGGGCAATCAGCCCCAGCATTTT. Protein product: CASGRRSTRGNQPQHF.

The V gene is TRBV28, the J gene TRBJ1-4, with 8 bases aligning to TRBD1. CDR3 length equals 15 residues. The germline gives CDR1 MDHEN, CDR2 SYDVKM. After removal of 7 bases from V and 0 bases from J, the junction contained 4 bases not matched to a gene. The CDR3 spells CASTTGDATNEKLFF. CDR3 DNA sequence: TGTGCCAGCACGACAGGGGATGCAACTAATGAAAAACTGTTTTTT.

This rearrangement joins TRBV5-1 to TRBJ1-2; a possible D gene is TRBD1 (5 bases). V lost 5 bases to trimming and J lost 0 bases, with 14 bases between them. The germline V gene encodes CDR1 SGHRS and CDR2 YFSETQ. The CDR3 contains 15 residues. The CDR3 coding sequence is TGCGCCAGCAGTTATAACAGGTCAGCTAACTATGGCTACACCTTC. It encodes CASSYNRSANYGYTF.

This clonotype was counted between two and nine times. The chain uses TRBV7-2 and TRBJ2-1, with 10 nucleotides matching TRBD1. Trimming at V came to 4 bases and at J to 9 bases, leaving 6 bases not matched to a gene. Germline CDR1 SGHTA, CDR2 FQGNSA. This CDR3 contains 14 residues. CDR3 amino acids: CASSSTGGAGEQFF. The CDR3 DNA reads TGTGCCAGCAGCTCGACAGGGGGCGCGGGTGAGCAGTTCTTC. The whole variable domain, filled in from reference TRBV7-2 and TRBJ2-1, reads GAGVSQSPSNKVTEKGKDVELRCDPISGHTALYWYRQSLGQGLEFLIYFQGNSAPDKSGLPSDRFSAERTGGSVSTLTIQRTQQEDSAVYLCASSSTGGAGEQFFGPGTRLTVL.